This TCR beta chain came from a study of OX40 agonist ivuxolimab in advanced cancers. Study summary: Ivuxolimab is a fully human IgG2 antibody that activates OX40 (CD134). Each patient was given ivuxolimab into a vein every 2 weeks, at 0.01 to 10 mg/kg.

Study-wide results and caveats: Relative to CD4+, CD8+ T cells held more expanded clones on average.

The table came from immunoSEQ multiplex PCR; TCRdb's copy has only in-frame clones and leaves some out. The sample contains about 11,000 clones, around 80% of which appear only once. In its sample, this clone was seen once. Its matching antigen is unknown. The ends were cut back, 0 bases at V and 4 bases at J, with 5 bases in the middle. Germline loops: CDR1 LNHNV, CDR2 YYDKDF (reference sequence). There are 13 residues in the CDR3. This specimen consisted of CD4+ or CD8+ T cells sorted from blood, obtained in a trial of the OX40 agonist ivuxolimab. This sequence originates from an adult with an advanced solid tumor such as melanoma, head and neck, liver or kidney cancer. The rearrangement joins TRBV15 to TRBJ2-3; no reliable D call. The CDR3 sequence is CATSRDVSDTQYF. The CDR3 nucleotides are TGTGCCACCAGCAGAGATGTTTCAGATACGCAGTATTTT.